This T cell receptor (beta chain) was observed in a study of cytomegalovirus exposure and HLA in healthy donors. Study-level results: Usually a TCR sequence was rare, but some public TCRs were found in many donors. Reports described diagnosis of cytomegalovirus status by the classifier as highly specific and sensitive.

Data came from immunoSEQ multiplex PCR; TCRdb stores just in-frame clones and leaves some out. The data show 70,000 to 80,000 clones, with 94% seen just once and around 2.1% held by the top ten. Trimming cost V 1 base and J 3 bases, with 7 bases left between them. Germline V CDR1 and CDR2: SGHAT, FQNNGV. The CDR3 is made up of 13 amino acids. In the case of this clone: What it recognizes is unknown.

The TCR originated in a woman in her late teens or twenties in good health and CMV-seronegative. Sample: PBMCs. V is TRBV11-2 and J is TRBJ2-7; D is unresolved. The CDR3 region is CASSLGGGYEQYF. The CDR3 DNA follows: TGTGCCAGCAGCTTAGGTGGCGGCTACGAGCAGTACTTC.